The clone carrying this TCR beta chain turned up a few times. Its cognate antigen is unknown. This sample stems from a study of cytomegalovirus exposure and HLA in healthy donors. Whole-study findings and limits: Most TCR sequences were seen very rarely across donors, but some public TCRs occurred in many. CMV serostatus was the sole immune exposure information available. In an earlier analysis, in about 530 donors, most V segments appeared productive either ~87% or ~30% of the time.

These donors counted as nominally healthy when sampled, but unrecorded immune exposures were likely. The CDR3 has 14 residues. Germline-derived CDR1 and CDR2 are SGDLS and YYNGEE. The germline V and J ends were trimmed by 0 bases and 6 bases, with 11 bases remaining between them. Use of 60 Vbeta and 13 Jbeta primers characterized the PCR. TCRdb keeps only in-frame clones here, not all; method: immunoSEQ multiplex PCR. The table has about 110,000 clones, 70% to 80% seen once. The chain joins TRBV9 to TRBJ2-3; a weak D match, TRBD2 (6 bases). Sequencing input: PBMCs. The source is a man over 45 in good health and CMV-seropositive. As DNA, the CDR3 is TGTGCCAGCAGCGTAGTAGTGGAGGGTGATACGCAGTATTTT. Its protein product is CASSVVVEGDTQYF.